Shown below are 14 T cell receptor beta chains from a single sample sequenced in a study of CD8+ T cells in alopecia areata. Regarding treatment: oral pan-JAK inhibitor, 5-10 mg twice daily. RNA was isolated and reverse transcribed to cDNA, the sequencing template. Method: immunoSEQ multiplex PCR; TCRdb's copy keeps in-frame clones and lacks some. The sample shows roughly 250,000 clones, over 45% of them seen only once. Sample: CD4+ T cells sorted from blood, taken at roughly week 53, from a patient treated with tofacitinib. All receptors derive from a human donor with alopecia areata.

The chain recombines TRBV4-3 with TRBJ2-5; TRBD2 aligns across 7 bases. The CDR3 sequence is 15 residues long. Germline CDR1 reads LGHNA; CDR2 reads YSLEER. V dropped 0 bases and J dropped 2; count of bases not matched to a gene: 3. CDR3: CASSQEGGKQETQYF. The CDR3 DNA follows: TGCGCCAGCAGCCAAGAGGGGGGGAAACAAGAGACCCAGTACTTC.

CDR3 coding DNA: TGCGCCAGCAGCCAAGGGGGACAGGGACCCAATGAGCAGTTCTTC. Translation gives CASSQGGQGPNEQFF. This sequence joins TRBV4-3 and TRBJ2-1, with 9 bases aligning to TRBD1. Germline assignment: CDR1 LGHNA and CDR2 YSLEER. The CDR3 consists of 15 residues. The V and J ends lost 1 base and 6 bases, in that order; junction bases with no gene match: 4.

The V gene is TRBV9, the J gene TRBJ2-7; the match to TRBD2 covers 10 bases. The CDR3 consists of 14 residues. Germline CDR1 and CDR2: SGDLS and YYNGEE. V trimming: 0 bases; J trimming: 6 bases; junction bases outside the gene matches: 3. The CDR3 sequence: CASSVVASGGEQYF. The DNA for the CDR3 is TGTGCCAGCAGCGTAGTTGCTAGCGGGGGCGAGCAGTACTTC.

The rearrangement links TRBV4-1 to TRBJ1-2, with 7 bases aligning to TRBD1. Losses at the gene ends were 5 bases for V and 3 bases for J; bases not matched to a gene: 9. Germline lookup yields CDR1 MGHRA and CDR2 YSYEKL. The CDR3 length is 15 residues. The CDR3 DNA follows: TGCGCCAGCAGCTGGGACAGCCAAGGGGACTATGGCTACACCTTC. Translating it yields CASSWDSQGDYGYTF.

The chain couples TRBV7-3 to TRBJ2-6, with no clear D. CDR1 SGHTA and CDR2 FQGTGA come from the germline V gene. This CDR3 contains 17 residues. CDR3 in amino acids: CASTAEKGPSGANVLTF. The CDR3, as DNA: TGTGCGTCGACGGCAGAGAAGGGTCCCTCTGGGGCCAACGTCCTGACTTTC.

This clone has a handful of counts. One end of the junction varies from germline; a read error may be responsible. V is TRBV2 and J is TRBJ2-1; 7 bases fit TRBD1. The germline V gene has CDR1 SNHLY and CDR2 FYNNEI. This CDR3 is 15 amino acids long. CDR3 nucleotide sequence: TGTGCCAGCACTGAAGGACCAGGGGGTGGCAATGAGCAGTTCTTC. Residues: CASTEGPGGGNEQFF.

This clone was found a few times. V usage is TRBV30 and J usage is TRBJ1-4, with a weak D call TRBD1 (6 bases). Germline V CDR1 and CDR2: GTSNPN, SVGIG (reference sequence). V dropped 2 bases and J dropped 6 bases, with 10 bases sitting between them. The CDR3 consists of 13 residues. DNA of the CDR3: TGTGCCTGGAGTCGGGGGCCTGATGAAAAACTGTTTTTT. Its protein product is CAWSRGPDEKLFF.

The chain employs TRBV19 and TRBJ2-2; 9 bases map to TRBD1. This CDR3 spans 16 amino acids. Trimming took 2 bases from V and 6 from J; bases not matched to a gene: 7. Germline CDR1 and CDR2: LNHDA and SQIVND (reference sequence). The CDR3: CASSIRTTGGSGELFF. The CDR3 region has the DNA TGTGCCAGTAGTATACGGACTACAGGGGGCTCCGGGGAGCTGTTTTTT.

This chain links TRBV18 with TRBJ2-5, with 9 bases identical to TRBD1. This CDR3 comprises 15 residues. V lost 6 bases, J lost 1 base, and 6 bases stayed unmatched. The germline gives CDR1 KGHSH, CDR2 LQKENI. DNA of the CDR3: TGTGCCAGCTCTCGCGGACAGGGGTCCCAAGAGACCCAGTACTTC. Amino acid sequence: CASSRGQGSQETQYF.

A single count supports this clone. CDR3 protein: CASSGRLSGGQGFF. CDR3 sequence (DNA): TGTGCCAGCAGCGGAAGATTGAGCGGGGGCCAAGGGTTCTTC. The chain is built from TRBV9 and TRBJ2-1; 8 bases agree with TRBD2. Germline V lookup: CDR1 SGDLS, CDR2 YYNGEE. CDR3 size: 14 residues. Trimming cost V 3 bases and J 15 bases; bases outside gene matches: 14.

The genes are TRBV6-5 and TRBJ2-1; 7 bases align to TRBD1. CDR1 MNHEY and CDR2 SVGAGI come from the germline V gene. The trim removed 6 bases at V and 4 bases at J, leaving 6 bases unmatched. This CDR3 has 14 amino acids. The CDR3 reads CASRPGGQYNEQFF. In DNA form, the CDR3 reads TGTGCCAGCAGGCCAGGGGGACAATACAATGAGCAGTTCTTC.

The chain couples TRBV7-2 to TRBJ1-1; D gene uncertain. CDR1 and CDR2 (germline): SGHTA, FQGNSA. The ends were cut back, 1 base at V and 8 bases at J, with 14 bases in the middle. This CDR3 spans 14 amino acids. CDR3 DNA sequence: TGTGCCAGCAGCTTAGGCCCCATATTATCGGAAGCTTTCTTT. Residues: CASSLGPILSEAFF.

This clone was seen a few times. V usage is TRBV29-1 and J usage is TRBJ2-1; D is unresolved. CDR3 length equals 10 residues. V lost 4 bases and J 6 bases, leaving 4 bases between the germline ends. Germline V gives CDR1 SQVTM, CDR2 ANQGSEA. CDR3 loop: CSVGGNEQFF. As DNA, the CDR3 is TGCAGCGTTGGGGGCAATGAGCAGTTCTTC.

This clone came up once. J is TRBJ2-7 and V is TRBV5-1; tentative D call: TRBD1 (6 bases). Trimming left V 1 base short and J 0 bases short, with 8 bases between. CDR3 length equals 14 residues. In germline, CDR1 is SGHRS, CDR2 YFSETQ. The CDR3 DNA follows: TGCGCCAGCAGCTTGCAGGGGAGCTCCTACGAGCAGTACTTC. Translated, it gives CASSLQGSSYEQYF. Filled out from reference TRBV5-1 and TRBJ2-7, the complete variable domain reads KAGVTQTPRYLIKTRGQQVTLSCSPISGHRSVSWYQQTPGQGLQFLFEYFSETQRNKGNFPGRFSGRQFSNSRSEMNVSTLELGDSALYLCASSLQGSSYEQYFGPGTRLTVT.